These T cell receptor beta chains were read from a single sample in a study of T-cell memory formation after mild COVID-19. Each CDR3 protein gets one entry after TCRdb re-called the 5' RACE reads with MiXCR. The sample has about 350,000 distinct CDR3 sequences, around 27% seen once; the top ten hold roughly 13%. Sequenced sample: PBMCs or a T cell subset sorted from them (not recorded which). The source of these receptors is an adult woman who had mild COVID-19 (a few samples of this study predate the infection). Cell type and time point are not known. Each CDR3 is given with its conserved first and last residue. The D gene is left open where the match is weak. Rows may omit the clone size; those that give it use once, few, many or a size class.

J: TRBJ2-1
size: many
length: 17
V: TRBV20-1
D: TRBD2
CDR3: CSAREASGRSIYNEQFF
DNA: TGCAGTGCTAGAGAGGCTAGCGGACGCTCAATATACAATGAGCAGTTCTTC

J: TRBJ2-7
size: few
length: 12
V: TRBV29-1
D: .
CDR3: CSGRDGGYEQYF
DNA: TGCAGCGGACGGGACGGTGGCTACGAGCAGTACTTC

J: TRBJ2-1
size: .
length: 15
V: TRBV24-1
D: TRBD1
CDR3: CATSDLGTGKNEQFF
DNA: TGTGCCACCAGTGATTTGGGGACAGGGAAAAATGAGCAGTTCTTC

J: TRBJ1-1
size: once
length: 14
V: TRBV29-1
D: .
CDR3: CSVLDEPSNTEAFF
DNA: TGCAGCGTTTTGGACGAACCGTCGAACACTGAAGCTTTCTTT

J: TRBJ2-1
size: many
length: 14
V: TRBV20-1
D: .
CDR3: CSARRADLYNEQFF
DNA: TGCAGTGCTAGAAGGGCGGACCTATACAATGAGCAGTTCTTC

J: TRBJ1-5
size: .
length: 15
V: TRBV7-9
D: TRBD1
CDR3: CASQGQGPSNQPQHF
DNA: TGTGCCAGCCAAGGACAGGGACCTAGCAATCAGCCCCAGCATTTT

J: TRBJ2-1
size: few
length: 14
V: TRBV6-2/TRBV6-3
D: TRBD2
CDR3: CASRGSGRQGEQFF
DNA: TGTGCCAGCCGGGGTAGCGGGAGACAGGGTGAGCAGTTCTTC

J: TRBJ2-1
size: .
length: 12
V: TRBV24-1
D: .
CDR3: CATSQGNNEQFF
DNA: TGTGCCACCAGCCAGGGCAACAATGAGCAGTTCTTC

J: TRBJ2-7
size: .
length: 17
V: TRBV6-2/TRBV6-3
D: .
CDR3: CASSLERGTRVSYEQYF
DNA: TGTGCCAGCAGTTTGGAGCGCGGGACTCGTGTATCCTACGAGCAGTACTTC

J: TRBJ1-3
size: .
length: 17
V: TRBV18
D: TRBD1
CDR3: CASSQTGTTAPGNTIYF
DNA: TGTGCCAGCTCCCAGACAGGGACTACCGCCCCTGGAAACACCATATATTTT

J: TRBJ1-5
size: few
length: 16
V: TRBV7-9
D: .
CDR3: CASSYAGQMSNQPQHF
DNA: TGTGCCAGCAGCTACGCGGGACAAATGAGCAATCAGCCCCAGCATTTT

J: TRBJ1-3
size: .
length: 16
V: TRBV5-1
D: .
CDR3: CASSNKAGFSGNTIYF
DNA: TGCGCCAGCAGTAACAAAGCGGGATTCTCTGGAAACACCATATATTTT

J: TRBJ2-1
size: .
length: 14
V: TRBV20-1
D: .
CDR3: CSARDWTNYNEQFF
DNA: TGCAGTGCTAGGGACTGGACTAATTACAATGAGCAGTTCTTC